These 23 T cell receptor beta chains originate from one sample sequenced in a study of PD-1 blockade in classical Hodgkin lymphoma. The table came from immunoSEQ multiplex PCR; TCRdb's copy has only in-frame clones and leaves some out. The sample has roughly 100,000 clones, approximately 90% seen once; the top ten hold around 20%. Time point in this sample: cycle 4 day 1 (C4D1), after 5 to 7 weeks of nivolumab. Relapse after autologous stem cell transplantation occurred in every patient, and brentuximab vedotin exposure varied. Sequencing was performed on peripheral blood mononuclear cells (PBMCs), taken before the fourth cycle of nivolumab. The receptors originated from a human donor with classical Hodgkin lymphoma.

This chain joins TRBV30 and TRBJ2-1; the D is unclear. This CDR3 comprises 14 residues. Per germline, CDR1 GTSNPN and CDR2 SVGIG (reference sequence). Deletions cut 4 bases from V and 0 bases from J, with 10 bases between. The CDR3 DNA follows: TGTGCCTGGACCCCGTACGGCTCCTACAATGAGCAGTTCTTC. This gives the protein CAWTPYGSYNEQFF.

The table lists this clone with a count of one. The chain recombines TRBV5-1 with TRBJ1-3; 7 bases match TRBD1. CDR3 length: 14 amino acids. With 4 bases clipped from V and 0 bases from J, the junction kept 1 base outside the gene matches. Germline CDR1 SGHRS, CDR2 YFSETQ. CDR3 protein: CASSRDSSGNTIYF. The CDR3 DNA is TGCGCCAGCAGCCGGGACAGCTCTGGAAACACCATATATTTT.

The CDR3, as DNA: TGTGCCAGCCAAACCCCGTCTCGGGATACGCAGTATTTT. Its protein is CASQTPSRDTQYF. The rearrangement links TRBV7-2 to TRBJ2-3; D remains unclear. The germline V and J ends were trimmed by 8 bases and 6 bases, with 15 bases remaining between them. Germline lookup yields CDR1 SGHTA and CDR2 FQGNSA. This CDR3 is 13 amino acids long.

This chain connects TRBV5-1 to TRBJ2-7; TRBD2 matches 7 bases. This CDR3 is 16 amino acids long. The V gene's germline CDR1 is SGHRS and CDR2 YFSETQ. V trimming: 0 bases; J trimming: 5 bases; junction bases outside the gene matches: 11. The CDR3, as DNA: TGCGCCAGCAGCTTGGTATCCGGCAGGGAGGGTAACGAGCAGTACTTC. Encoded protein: CASSLVSGREGNEQYF.

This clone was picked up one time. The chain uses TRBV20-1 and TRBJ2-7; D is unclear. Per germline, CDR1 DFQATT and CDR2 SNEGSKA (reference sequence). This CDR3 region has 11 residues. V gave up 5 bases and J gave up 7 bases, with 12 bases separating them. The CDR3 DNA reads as TGCAGTGCTCACCTTCCCCCGGAGCAGTACTTC. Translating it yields CSAHLPPEQYF.

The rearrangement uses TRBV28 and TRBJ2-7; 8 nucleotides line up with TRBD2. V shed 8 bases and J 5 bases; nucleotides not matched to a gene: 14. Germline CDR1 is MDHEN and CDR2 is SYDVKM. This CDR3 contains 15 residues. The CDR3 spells CASCNFGREFHEQYF. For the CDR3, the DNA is TGTGCCAGCTGCAATTTCGGGAGGGAGTTTCACGAGCAGTACTTC. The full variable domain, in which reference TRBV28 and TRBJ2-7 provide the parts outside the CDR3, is DVKVTQSSRYLVKRTGEKVFLECVQDMDHENMFWYRQDPGLGLRLIYFSYDVKMKEKGDIPEGYSVSREKKERFSLILESASTNQTSMYLCASCNFGREFHEQYFGPGTRLTVT.

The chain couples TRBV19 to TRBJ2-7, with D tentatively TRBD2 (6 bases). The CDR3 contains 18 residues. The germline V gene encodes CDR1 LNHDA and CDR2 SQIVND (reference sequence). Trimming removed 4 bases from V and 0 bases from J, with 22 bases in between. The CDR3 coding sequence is TGTGCCAGTAGTACGATTACCCACCGGGACTTGACCTCCTACGAGCAGTACTTC. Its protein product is CASSTITHRDLTSYEQYF.

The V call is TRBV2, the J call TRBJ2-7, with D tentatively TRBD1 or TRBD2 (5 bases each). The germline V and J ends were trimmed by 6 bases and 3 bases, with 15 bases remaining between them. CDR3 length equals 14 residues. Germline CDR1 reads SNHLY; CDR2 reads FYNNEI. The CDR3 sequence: CASSLGGSNYEQYF. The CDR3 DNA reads TGTGCCAGCAGCCTTGGGGGATCCAACTACGAGCAGTACTTC.

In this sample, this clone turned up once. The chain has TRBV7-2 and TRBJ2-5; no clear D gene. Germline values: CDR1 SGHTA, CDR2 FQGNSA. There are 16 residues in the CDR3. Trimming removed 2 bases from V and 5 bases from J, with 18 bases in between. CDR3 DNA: TGTGCCAGCAGCTTAAATTTGCGAGACCCTAGGGAGACCCAGTACTTC. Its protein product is CASSLNLRDPRETQYF.

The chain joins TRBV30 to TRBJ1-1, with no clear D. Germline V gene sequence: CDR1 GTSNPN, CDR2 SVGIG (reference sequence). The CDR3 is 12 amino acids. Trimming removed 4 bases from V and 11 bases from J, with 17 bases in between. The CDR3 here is CAWTPPSSGAFF. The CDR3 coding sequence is TGTGCCTGGACACCCCCATCGTCCGGGGCTTTCTTT.

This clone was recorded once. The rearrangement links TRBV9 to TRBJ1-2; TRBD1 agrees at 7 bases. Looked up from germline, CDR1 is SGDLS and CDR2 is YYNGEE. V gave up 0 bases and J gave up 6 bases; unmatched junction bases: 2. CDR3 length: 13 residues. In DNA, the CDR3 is TGTGCCAGCAGCGTAGCTACAGGGGATGGCTACACCTTC. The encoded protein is CASSVATGDGYTF.

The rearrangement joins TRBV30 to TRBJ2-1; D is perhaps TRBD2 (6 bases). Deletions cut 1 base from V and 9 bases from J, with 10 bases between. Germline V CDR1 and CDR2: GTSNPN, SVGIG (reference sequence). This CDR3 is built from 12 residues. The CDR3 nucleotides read TGTGCCTGGAGTGCCCGGGAGATTGAGCAGTTCTTC. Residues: CAWSAREIEQFF.

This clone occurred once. The CDR3 spells CASSPNKGDLYEQYF. In DNA, the CDR3 is TGTGCCAGCAGCCCGAATAAAGGGGACCTTTACGAGCAGTACTTC. The chain carries TRBV7-9 and TRBJ2-7; tentatively, D is TRBD1 or TRBD2 (5 bases each). V was pared by 5 bases and J by 4 bases, with 18 bases between. This CDR3 region has 15 residues. Germline-derived CDR1 and CDR2 are SEHNR and FQNEAQ (reference sequence). The entire variable domain, with the rest obtained from reference TRBV7-9 and TRBJ2-7, is as follows: DTGVSQNPRHKITKRGQNVTFRCDPISEHNRLYWYRQTLGQGPEFLTYFQNEAQLEKSRLLSDRFSAERPKGSFSTLEIQRTEQGDSAMYLCASSPNKGDLYEQYFGPGTRLTVT.

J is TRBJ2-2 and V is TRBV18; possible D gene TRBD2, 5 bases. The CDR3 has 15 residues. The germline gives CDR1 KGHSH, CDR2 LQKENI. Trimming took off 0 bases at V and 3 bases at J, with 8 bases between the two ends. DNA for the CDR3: TGTGCCAGCTCACCACCGTTGGGAGACACCGGGGAGCTGTTTTTT. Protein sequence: CASSPPLGDTGELFF.

CDR3 nucleotides: TGTGCCAGCTCAGGCGGCACCGGGTCCGGGGAGCTGTTTTTT. This encodes CASSGGTGSGELFF. This sequence joins TRBV18 and TRBJ2-2, with no clear D. V was pared by 5 bases and J by 6 bases, with 13 bases between. This CDR3 has 14 residues. The germline V gene encodes CDR1 KGHSH and CDR2 LQKENI.

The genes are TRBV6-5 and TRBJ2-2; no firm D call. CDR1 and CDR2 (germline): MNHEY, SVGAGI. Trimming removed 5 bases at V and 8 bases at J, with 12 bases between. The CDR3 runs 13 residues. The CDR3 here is CASSLESAGELFF. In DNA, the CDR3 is TGTGCCAGCAGTCTAGAATCGGCGGGGGAGCTGTTTTTT.

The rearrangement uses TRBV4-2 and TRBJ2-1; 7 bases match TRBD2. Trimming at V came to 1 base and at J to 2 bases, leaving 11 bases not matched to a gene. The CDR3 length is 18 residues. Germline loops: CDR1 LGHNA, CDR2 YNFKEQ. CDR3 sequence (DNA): TGTGCCAGCAGCCAAGTTTTCTCGGGAGGACGGGCCTACAATGAGCAGTTCTTC. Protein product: CASSQVFSGGRAYNEQFF.

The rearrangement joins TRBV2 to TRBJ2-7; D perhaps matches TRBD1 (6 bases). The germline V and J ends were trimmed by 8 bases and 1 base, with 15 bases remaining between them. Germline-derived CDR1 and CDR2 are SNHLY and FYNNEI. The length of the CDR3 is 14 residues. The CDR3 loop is CASLTDSQSYEQYF. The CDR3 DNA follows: TGTGCCAGCCTGACGGACAGCCAATCCTACGAGCAGTACTTC.

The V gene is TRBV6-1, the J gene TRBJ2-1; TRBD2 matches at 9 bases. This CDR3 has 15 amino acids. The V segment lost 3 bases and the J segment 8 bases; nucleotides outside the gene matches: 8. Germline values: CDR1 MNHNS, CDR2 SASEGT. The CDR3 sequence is CASSERLAESHEQFF. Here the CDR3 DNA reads TGTGCCAGCAGTGAGAGACTAGCGGAGAGCCATGAGCAGTTCTTC.

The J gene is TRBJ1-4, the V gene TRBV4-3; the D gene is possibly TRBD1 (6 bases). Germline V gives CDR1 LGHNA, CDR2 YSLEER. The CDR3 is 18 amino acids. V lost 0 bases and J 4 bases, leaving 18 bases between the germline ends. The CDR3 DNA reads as TGCGCCAGCAGCCAAGATTTGGGCAGGGGAAGGAGTAATGAAAAACTGTTTTTT. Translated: CASSQDLGRGRSNEKLFF.

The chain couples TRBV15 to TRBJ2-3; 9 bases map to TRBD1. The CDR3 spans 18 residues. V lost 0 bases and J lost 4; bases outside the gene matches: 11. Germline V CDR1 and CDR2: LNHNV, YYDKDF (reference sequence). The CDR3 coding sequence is TGTGCCACCAGCAGAGAGTTATCCGGGACAGGGTTGGCAGATACGCAGTATTTT. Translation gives CATSRELSGTGLADTQYF.

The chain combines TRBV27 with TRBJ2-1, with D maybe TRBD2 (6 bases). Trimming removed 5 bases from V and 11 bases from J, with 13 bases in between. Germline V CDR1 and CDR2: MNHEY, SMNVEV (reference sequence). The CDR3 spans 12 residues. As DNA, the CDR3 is TGTGCCAGCAGTACGGGACTTTCGAAGCAGTTCTTC. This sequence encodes CASSTGLSKQFF.

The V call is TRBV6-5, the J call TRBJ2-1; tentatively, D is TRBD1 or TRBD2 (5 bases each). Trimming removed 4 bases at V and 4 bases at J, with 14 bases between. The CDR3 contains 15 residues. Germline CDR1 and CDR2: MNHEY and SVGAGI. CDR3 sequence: CASSSPGRAYNEQFF. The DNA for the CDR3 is TGTGCCAGCAGTTCACCGGGACGGGCATACAATGAGCAGTTCTTC.